Shown below are 28 T cell receptor beta chains from a single sample sequenced in a study of blood T cell repertoires in COVID-19. Sequencing used immunoSEQ multiplex PCR; TCRdb keeps in-frame clones, though not all of them. The table lists 200,000 to 300,000 clones, approximately 85% of them singletons. Sequenced sample: peripheral blood. Receptors originate from a man aged 50-59 years with COVID-19, enrolled during active disease.

The chain recombines TRBV3-1 (or the pseudogene TRBV3-2) with TRBJ1-5, with D tentatively TRBD1 (6 bases). CDR1 is LGHDT and CDR2 is YNNKEL in the germline V gene (reference sequence). The CDR3 extends over 14 amino acids. Between the trimmed V and J ends, which lost 5 bases and 7 bases, there was a span of 15 bases. In nucleotides, the CDR3 is TGTGCCAGCAGCGACCGGGACAACAGACAGCCCCAGCATTTT. Translating it yields CASSDRDNRQPQHF.

This rearrangement joins TRBV5-5 to TRBJ2-7; D is possibly TRBD1 (5 bases). This CDR3 contains 13 residues. Germline V gene lookup returns CDR1 SGHKS and CDR2 YYEKEE (reference sequence). V was cut by 5 bases and J by 5 bases, with 14 bases left in between. CDR3 sequence reads: CASSLMGPHEQYF. As DNA, the CDR3 is TGTGCCAGCAGTTTGATGGGGCCCCACGAGCAGTACTTC.

The V and J genes are TRBV3-1 (or the pseudogene TRBV3-2) and TRBJ1-6; 8 bases map to TRBD1. This CDR3 is 16 amino acids long. Trimming cost V 0 bases and J 13 bases; bases outside gene matches: 11. CDR1 and CDR2 (germline): LGHDT, YNNKEL (reference sequence). CDR3 in amino acids: CASSQDFRDRNTPLHF. DNA for the CDR3: TGTGCCAGCAGCCAAGACTTCAGGGACAGGAATACCCCCCTCCACTTT.

The chain combines TRBV10-2 with TRBJ2-6; unclear D gene. Per the germline V gene, CDR1 is WSHSY and CDR2 is SAAADI. The V gene lost 5 bases and the J gene lost 0 bases, with 8 bases spanning the gap. The CDR3 runs 15 residues. The CDR3, as DNA: TGCGCCAGCAGTCAAACACGCTCTGGGGCCAACGTCCTGACTTTC. Translating gives CASSQTRSGANVLTF.

This chain connects TRBV6-2 or TRBV6-3 to TRBJ2-3; D possibly corresponds to TRBD2 (7 bases). The CDR3 loop spans 14 amino acids. CDR1 is MNHEY and CDR2 is SVGEGT in the germline V gene. Trimming stripped 6 bases from V and 4 bases from J, with 14 bases between. The CDR3 region is CASSWSGGADTQYF. CDR3 in DNA: TGTGCCAGCAGCTGGTCGGGGGGCGCAGATACGCAGTATTTT.

The chain joins TRBV28 to TRBJ1-2; the match to TRBD1 covers 8 bases. Germline CDR1 MDHEN, CDR2 SYDVKM. After removal of 6 bases from V and 8 bases from J, the junction contained 5 bases not matched to a gene. CDR3 length: 12 residues. CDR3: CASRLRGLGYTF. CDR3 DNA sequence: TGTGCCAGCAGGCTCAGGGGGCTCGGCTACACCTTC.

The J gene is TRBJ2-2, the V gene TRBV5-1; 16 positions agree with TRBD2. The germline gives CDR1 SGHRS, CDR2 YFSETQ. The CDR3 contains 16 residues. The V and J ends lost 4 bases and 6 bases, in that order; junction bases with no gene match: 3. The CDR3 DNA reads as TGCGCCAGCAGCACCGGGACTAGCGGGGGGGCCGGGGAGCTGTTTTTT. It is translated as CASSTGTSGGAGELFF. Full variable domain (remainder filled in from reference TRBV5-1 and TRBJ2-2): KAGVTQTPRYLIKTRGQQVTLSCSPISGHRSVSWYQQTPGQGLQFLFEYFSETQRNKGNFPGRFSGRQFSNSRSEMNVSTLELGDSALYLCASSTGTSGGAGELFFGEGSRLTVL.

The genes are TRBV5-1 and TRBJ2-7, with D tentatively TRBD2 (5 bases). CDR3 size: 14 residues. Germline V CDR1 and CDR2: SGHRS, YFSETQ. Trimming left V 0 bases short and J 0 bases short, with 7 bases between. The chain's CDR3 is CASSLEGSSYEQYF. The CDR3 coding sequence is TGCGCCAGCAGCTTGGAAGGGAGCTCCTACGAGCAGTACTTC.

The V gene is TRBV5-1, the J gene TRBJ1-4; D uncertain. Germline V gene lookup returns CDR1 SGHRS and CDR2 YFSETQ. The CDR3 covers 18 residues. The ends were cut back, 3 bases at V and 1 base at J, with 19 bases in the middle. The CDR3 bases are TGCGCCAGCAGCTCCGAGGTGATAGGGAGTCTAACTAATGAAAAACTGTTTTTT. Translating it yields CASSSEVIGSLTNEKLFF.

The rearrangement joins TRBV29-1 to TRBJ2-2; no reliable D call. The CDR3 is 11 amino acids. The V and J ends lost 4 bases and 8 bases respectively, with 8 bases between them. Germline CDR1 and CDR2: SQVTM and ANQGSEA. CDR3 sequence (DNA): TGCAGCGTTGCTTATAATGGGGAGCTGTTTTTT. As protein: CSVAYNGELFF.

The chain employs TRBV6-5 and TRBJ2-7; D perhaps matches TRBD2 (5 bases). In germline, CDR1 is MNHEY, CDR2 SVGAGI. Trimming took off 4 bases at V and 7 bases at J, with 8 bases between the two ends. There are 11 residues in the CDR3. CDR3 nucleotides: TGTGCCAGCAGTTTTCGGGGTGAGCAGTACTTC. The encoded protein is CASSFRGEQYF.

The V call is TRBV28, the J call TRBJ1-5; D is ambiguous. V lost 5 bases to trimming and J lost 1 base, with 9 bases between them. Germline V gives CDR1 MDHEN, CDR2 SYDVKM. The CDR3 is 14 amino acids. Here the CDR3 reads CASSKSGSNQPQHF. The CDR3 region has the DNA TGTGCCAGCAGTAAAAGCGGGAGCAATCAGCCCCAGCATTTT. The full variable domain, its missing parts supplied by reference TRBV28 and TRBJ1-5, is DVKVTQSSRYLVKRTGEKVFLECVQDMDHENMFWYRQDPGLGLRLIYFSYDVKMKEKGDIPEGYSVSREKKERFSLILESASTNQTSMYLCASSKSGSNQPQHFGDGTRLSIL.

The V and J genes are TRBV15 and TRBJ2-3; 13 bases fit TRBD2. Trimming took 5 bases from V and 5 from J; bases not matched to a gene: 10. This CDR3 is 17 amino acids long. The V gene's germline CDR1 is LNHNV and CDR2 YYDKDF (reference sequence). The CDR3 bases are TGTGCCACCAGCCCCGGAACTAGCGGGGGGGCCATAGATACGCAGTATTTT. This gives the protein CATSPGTSGGAIDTQYF.

V and J are TRBV27 and TRBJ2-7; TRBD1 might be the D (6 bases). V lost 2 bases to trimming and J lost 5 bases, with 13 bases between them. This CDR3 contains 14 residues. Germline CDR1 is MNHEY and CDR2 is SMNVEV (reference sequence). The CDR3 DNA sequence: TGTGCCAGCAGTTTAACTGGGCCAGGGGACGAGCAGTACTTC. The encoded protein is CASSLTGPGDEQYF.

The J gene is TRBJ2-5, the V gene TRBV11-3, with 7 bases lining up with TRBD1. CDR1 is SGHNT and CDR2 is YENEEA in the germline V gene. The ends lost 4 bases at V and 4 bases at J; junction bases unmatched: 6. This CDR3 comprises 14 residues. The CDR3 here is CASSSRQGPETQYF. CDR3 bases: TGTGCCAGCAGCTCCAGACAGGGTCCAGAGACCCAGTACTTC.

Regarding this clone: At one boundary the junction diverges from the germline segment, which might be a read error. The chain uses TRBV7-3 and TRBJ2-6; unclear D gene. The length of the CDR3 is 15 residues. Germline CDR1 and CDR2: SGHTA and FQGTGA. The CDR3 sequence: CASSGDMSVANVLTF. The CDR3 nucleotides read TGTGCCAGCAGCGGCGACATGTCTGTGGCCAACGTCCTGACTTTC.

This sequence joins TRBV30 and TRBJ2-4, with 7 bases fitting TRBD1. Germline V gives CDR1 GTSNPN, CDR2 SVGIG (reference sequence). The CDR3 sequence is 17 residues long. The V gene end was trimmed by 0 bases and the J gene end by 0 bases; junction bases not matched to a gene: 8. CDR3 sequence reads: CAWSVQSRGRAKNIQYF. The CDR3 coding sequence is TGTGCCTGGAGTGTACAATCAAGGGGGCGAGCCAAAAACATTCAGTACTTC. Using reference TRBV30 and TRBJ2-4 for the parts outside the CDR3, the full variable domain is SQTIHQWPATLVQPVGSPLSLECTVEGTSNPNLYWYRQAAGRGLQLLFYSVGIGQISSEVPQNLSASRPQDRQFILSSKKLLLSDSGFYLCAWSVQSRGRAKNIQYFGAGTRLSVL.

This chain connects TRBV9 to TRBJ1-3; maybe TRBD1 (5 bases). The CDR3 runs to 16 residues. Trimming left V 3 bases short and J 1 base short, with 14 bases between. Germline V gene sequence: CDR1 SGDLS, CDR2 YYNGEE. The CDR3 coding sequence is TGTGCCAGCAGCGCCCTCGGGGGTAGGTCTGGAAACACCATATATTTT. Its translation is CASSALGGRSGNTIYF.

The CDR3 sequence is CASSKTGTYNEQFF. CDR3 nucleotide sequence: TGTGCCAGCAGCAAAACCGGGACTTACAATGAGCAGTTCTTC. The chain has TRBV11-3 and TRBJ2-1; D might be TRBD2 (6 bases). The CDR3 length is 14 residues. V was cut by 5 bases and J by 4 bases, with 12 bases left in between. Germline V gene sequence: CDR1 SGHNT, CDR2 YENEEA.

The chain uses TRBV5-1 and TRBJ2-1; TRBD2 matches at 9 bases. V was clipped by 6 bases and J by 6 bases; unmatched bases: 10. The germline gives CDR1 SGHRS, CDR2 YFSETQ. The CDR3 totals 15 residues. The CDR3 is CASKGLAGRGNEQFF. In DNA, the CDR3 is TGCGCCAGCAAGGGGCTAGCGGGGCGAGGCAATGAGCAGTTCTTC.

This chain links TRBV3-1 (or the pseudogene TRBV3-2) with TRBJ2-3, with 12 nucleotides matching TRBD2. Germline CDR1 reads LGHDT; CDR2 reads YNNKEL (reference sequence). V was clipped by 0 bases and J by 2 bases; unmatched bases: 15. The CDR3 sequence is 21 residues long. CDR3 DNA sequence: TGTGCCAGCAGCCAAGAGGCTGTTTGGCTAGCGGGGGGGCCTAACACAGATACGCAGTATTTT. Translating gives CASSQEAVWLAGGPNTDTQYF.

V and J are TRBV24-1 and TRBJ2-7; TRBD1 aligns across 8 bases. Germline V gives CDR1 KGHDR, CDR2 SFDVKD. The V gene end was trimmed by 4 bases and the J gene end by 0 bases; junction bases not matched to a gene: 19. The CDR3 contains 20 residues. CDR3 amino acids: CATSDPTCINRDRSSYEQYF. The CDR3 DNA follows: TGTGCCACCAGTGACCCCACTTGTATAAATCGGGACAGGAGCTCCTACGAGCAGTACTTC.

This chain connects TRBV15 to TRBJ2-5; possible D gene TRBD2, 6 bases. From germline, CDR1 is LNHNV and CDR2 YYDKDF (reference sequence). V was pared by 2 bases and J by 5 bases, with 9 bases between. The CDR3 has 13 amino acids. CDR3 loop: CATSRSEGETQYF. Written as DNA, the CDR3 is TGTGCCACCAGCAGATCGGAGGGGGAGACCCAGTACTTC.

The chain recombines TRBV5-1 with TRBJ2-3; D not certain. Trimming removed 4 bases at V and 6 bases at J, with 9 bases between. The CDR3 extends over 12 amino acids. Germline CDR1 and CDR2: SGHRS and YFSETQ. CDR3 amino acids: CASSPGTDTQYF. CDR3 in DNA: TGCGCCAGCAGCCCAGGTACCGATACGCAGTATTTT. Full variable domain (remainder filled in from reference TRBV5-1 and TRBJ2-3): KAGVTQTPRYLIKTRGQQVTLSCSPISGHRSVSWYQQTPGQGLQFLFEYFSETQRNKGNFPGRFSGRQFSNSRSEMNVSTLELGDSALYLCASSPGTDTQYFGPGTRLTVL.

The chain joins TRBV5-1 to TRBJ2-3; 8 bases map to TRBD2. This CDR3 spans 17 amino acids. The V segment lost 0 bases and the J segment 4 bases; nucleotides outside the gene matches: 10. Germline assignment: CDR1 SGHRS and CDR2 YFSETQ. CDR3 sequence reads: CASSLDLGTRRADTQYF. DNA of the CDR3: TGCGCCAGCAGCTTGGATCTTGGGACTAGGAGGGCAGATACGCAGTATTTT.

The J gene is TRBJ2-4, the V gene TRBV4-3; TRBD1 is a possible D gene (6 bases). V was cut by 1 base and J by 6 bases, with 7 bases left in between. Germline V CDR1 and CDR2: LGHNA, YSLEER. This CDR3 is 13 amino acids long. The CDR3 region has the DNA TGCGCCAGCAGCCAAGGCAGGGGAAACATTCAGTACTTC. Residues: CASSQGRGNIQYF.

The chain employs TRBV28 and TRBJ2-7; D may be TRBD2 (5 bases). CDR1 and CDR2 (germline): MDHEN, SYDVKM. This CDR3 spans 15 amino acids. Between the trimmed V and J ends, which lost 10 bases and 2 bases, there was a span of 21 bases. CDR3 sequence reads: CATHGGWRGAYEQYF. Written as DNA, the CDR3 is TGTGCCACCCACGGAGGTTGGAGAGGTGCCTACGAGCAGTACTTC.

This chain connects TRBV30 to TRBJ1-2; 10 nucleotides align to TRBD1. This CDR3 has 15 residues. The ends lost 7 bases at V and 0 bases at J; junction bases unmatched: 8. Germline values: CDR1 GTSNPN, CDR2 SVGIG (reference sequence). CDR3 amino acids: CASPGQGISNYGYTF. The CDR3 coding sequence is TGTGCCTCCCCGGGACAGGGGATTTCTAACTATGGCTACACCTTC.